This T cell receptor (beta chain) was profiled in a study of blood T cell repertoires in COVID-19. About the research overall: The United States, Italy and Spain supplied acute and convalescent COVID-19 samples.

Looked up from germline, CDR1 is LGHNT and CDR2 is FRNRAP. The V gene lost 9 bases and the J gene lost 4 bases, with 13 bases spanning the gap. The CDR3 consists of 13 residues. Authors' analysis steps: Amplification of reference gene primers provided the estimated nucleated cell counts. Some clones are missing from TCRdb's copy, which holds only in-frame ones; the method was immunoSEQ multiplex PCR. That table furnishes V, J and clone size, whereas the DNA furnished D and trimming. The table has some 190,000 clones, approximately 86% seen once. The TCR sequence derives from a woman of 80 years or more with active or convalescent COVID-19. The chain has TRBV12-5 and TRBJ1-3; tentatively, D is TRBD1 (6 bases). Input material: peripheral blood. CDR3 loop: CASSRGQGNTIYF. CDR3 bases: TGTGCTAGCTCTCGGGGACAAGGAAACACCATATATTTT.